This TCR beta chain was identified during a study of regulatory T cells in long-lasting Graves disease. This clonotype was counted a few times. This may stem from a read error, because a much larger clone lies one nucleotide away. The germline gives CDR1 MNHEY, CDR2 SVGEGT. This CDR3 has 14 residues. After removal of 2 bases from V and 10 bases from J, the junction contained 5 bases not matched to a gene. With iRepertoire HTBI primers and Arm-PCR of CDR3 regions, TCR beta libraries were built. TCRdb called the multiplex PCR reads again in MiXCR, with one record for every CDR3 protein. The sample shows approximately 400,000 distinct CDR3 sequences, about 10% of them seen only once. As for time point: newly diagnosed GD, antithyroid drugs for less than 3 months. PBMC-extracted RNA yielded the TCR library. In addition, the sample was reused for a study of T cells in Graves' hyperthyroidism and ophthalmopathy.

This TCR came from a woman between 18 and 29 years old with Graves disease. The starting material was peripheral blood mononuclear cells (PBMCs), obtained at new diagnosis, from a patient treated with antithyroid drugs. The rearrangement uses TRBV6-2 or TRBV6-3 and TRBJ1-6, with 7 bases identical to TRBD1. Here the CDR3 DNA reads TGTGCCAGCAGTTACAGGGGGCCGAGATCACCCCTCCACTTT. Amino acids: CASSYRGPRSPLHF.